This TCR beta chain was sequenced for a study of blood T cell repertoires in COVID-19. Study-level information: Acute and convalescent COVID-19 samples came from the United States, Italy and Spain.

The CDR3 loop spans 15 amino acids. The V and J ends lost 7 bases and 6 bases respectively, with 19 bases between them. The germline CDR1 and CDR2 sequences are MNHEY and SMNVEV (reference sequence). Produced via immunoSEQ multiplex PCR; TCRdb's table is partial and in-frame only. Found here are approximately 70,000 clones, 85% to 90% of them singletons; the top ten hold about a tenth. The clonotype comes from a man aged 65-85 years with active or convalescent COVID-19. The chain joins TRBV27 to TRBJ1-5, with D possibly being TRBD1 (5 bases). Sequenced input: peripheral blood. The CDR3 sequence: CASNPLGGGSQPQHF. The DNA of the CDR3 is TGTGCCAGCAATCCCCTCGGGGGAGGATCTCAGCCCCAGCATTTT.